These T cell receptor beta chains were read from a single sample in a study of shared clonotypes between healthy human individuals. Clones were read by immunoSEQ multiplex PCR, and TCRdb kept only the in-frame ones, dropping some. The table lists some 2,000,000 clones, about 95% of them singletons, with 0.85% to 1.3% in the top ten. The specimen sequenced was naive CD8+ T cells sorted from blood. These receptors all come from a man aged 18 to 30 in good health. The conserved cysteine and the conserved F or W are not part of the CDR3 here. The D gene is left open where the match is weak. Size values are once, few and many counts, or a class for expanded clones, and some rows have none.

d_gene | v_gene | abundance | CDR3aa
TRBD2 | TRBV10-1 | - | ASSAQGIAGGPRDEQF
- | TRBV6-5 | - | ASSSTYEQY
- | TRBV27 | - | ASSLGGPTYEQY
TRBD1 | TRBV15 | - | ATSGRDRGPSGANVLT
- | TRBV5-4 | - | ASSPGTDYNEQF
- | TRBV4-1 | - | ASSLAGANTGELF
TRBD1 | TRBV6-5 | - | ASSGGGSETQY
- | TRBV27 | - | ASSLGLGVRETQY
TRBD1 | TRBV14 | - | ASRAGGTEAF
- | TRBV5-6 | - | ASSLVGGEQY
TRBD1 | TRBV4-2 | - | ASSHHPGTGEVDGYT
- | TRBV29-1 | - | SVTGSGANVLT
TRBD1 | TRBV6-1 | - | ASRQGPSSGNTIY
- | TRBV5-4 | - | ASSGGGERYNSPLH
- | TRBV19 | - | ASSMGSVEETQY
TRBD2 | TRBV9 | - | ASSVRPLAGEIEQY
TRBD2 | TRBV2 | - | ASTGLAGYTGELF
- | TRBV10-1 | - | ASSEVQVGTGELF
- | TRBV18 | - | ASSPPDQETQY
- | TRBV7-3 | - | ASSLRGKETQY
TRBD2 | TRBV2 | - | ASSERGEGAKNIQY
TRBD1 | TRBV5-5 | - | ASSSDRDLEKLF
- | TRBV11-2 | few | ASRLQWNTEAF
- | TRBV5-6 | - | ASSLQDYEQY
TRBD1 | TRBV2 | - | ASSDGQGMNTEAF
- | TRBV28 | - | ASTPMGLNYGYT
TRBD2 | TRBV4-1 | - | ASSPMLAGGYYNEQF
- | TRBV7-8 | - | ASSLGIYNEQF
- | TRBV6-5 | - | ASSYLAGLDEQF
- | TRBV6-5 | - | ASSYSSLYYEQY
- | TRBV9 | - | ASSGVGYEQF
- | TRBV29-1 | - | SVEPGASSYNEQF
TRBD2 | TRBV11-2 | - | ASSLDGLAGAGTDTQY
TRBD1 | TRBV9 | - | ASSGGQGPNYGYT
- | TRBV6-5 | once | ASRLGGGEKLF
TRBD2 | TRBV9 | - | ASSVGSASGTHEQF
TRBD1 | TRBV5-4 | - | ASSLDRGFSYEQY
- | TRBV19 | - | ASSISGDHYEQY
TRBD1 | TRBV29-1 | once | SVAPRGWGTDTQY
TRBD1 | TRBV10-3 | - | ATTPDRGLYEQY
- | TRBV4-1 | - | ASSQIPTREETQY
TRBD1 | TRBV4-2 | - | ASSQEAGGYNSPLH
- | TRBV4-3 | - | ASSPLMNTEAF
- | TRBV14 | once | ASSQDHEGEETQY
- | TRBV9 | - | ASSVGHSTEAF
TRBD2 | TRBV7-2 | - | ASSSGLAGTSDTQY
TRBD2 | TRBV27 | - | ASSFLPGGPGNEQF
- | TRBV5-1 | - | ASSLEGAGGYNSPLH
- | TRBV7-9 | - | ASSPPAFSGNTIY
TRBD2 | TRBV5-5 | - | ASSLASGYEQY
- | TRBV7-9 | - | ASSLFRESSYNEQF